The sequence of this TCR beta chain was determined in a study of early T cells in non-severe SARS-CoV-2 infection. Points from the study as a whole: Matching against VDJdb likely underestimated virus-specific expansions, favoring anti-spike CD8.

Trimming pared 2 bases from V and 0 bases from J, leaving 14 bases between. This CDR3 region has 16 residues. CDR1 LGHDT and CDR2 YNNKEL come from the germline V gene (reference sequence). One entry per CDR3 protein, called by TCRdb with MiXCR from the 5' RACE reads. The profile shows 100,000 or so distinct CDR3 sequences, roughly 15% of them singletons. Regarding this clonotype: The target antigen is unknown.

The sample here was whole blood, taken at baseline. The J gene is TRBJ2-7, the V gene TRBV3-1, with D tentatively TRBD1 (5 bases). The TCR was taken from an adult who was a healthcare worker with PCR-confirmed SARS-CoV-2 infection or an uninfected control (not recorded which). The CDR3 region is CASSQTAAGHSYEQYF. CDR3 nucleotide sequence: TGTGCCAGCAGCCAAACGGCGGCAGGACACTCCTACGAGCAGTACTTC.